This T cell receptor (beta chain) was recorded in a study of regulatory T cells in long-lasting Graves disease. Study as a whole: New Graves' disease cases had less than 3 months of antithyroid drugs. The study's findings and limits: Favoring TRBV28, TRBJ1-2 and TRBJ2-5 was a feature seen in persistent disease.

With respect to this clonotype: Its matching antigen is unknown. A far larger clone is one base from this, pointing to a likely read error.

With 4 bases removed from V and 5 bases from J, the gap between germline ends came to 10 bases. The CDR3 consists of 13 residues. Germline values: CDR1 SGHAT, CDR2 FQDESV (reference sequence). For TCR beta, libraries came from iRepertoire HTBI primers and Arm-PCR of CDR3 regions. Original processing methods: The samples included roughly 61 TRBV and around 15 TRBJ segments. Using its own MiXCR run on the multiplex PCR reads, TCRdb lists one record per CDR3 protein. The V and J calls come from TCRdb's annotation, not from the publication. The repertoire holds fewer than 350,000 distinct CDR3 sequences, with roughly 18% as singletons. Time point denoted: newly diagnosed GD, antithyroid drugs for less than 3 months. Scientists built the TCR library using RNA that was extracted from PBMCs.

This clonotype originated in a female donor with Graves disease. The chain employs TRBV11-1 and TRBJ2-3; the D is unclear. This specimen was peripheral blood mononuclear cells (PBMCs), taken at new diagnosis, from a patient treated with antithyroid drugs. The CDR3 DNA is TGTGCCAGCAGCTCAGTGGCGCTAGATACGCAGTATTTT. As protein: CASSSVALDTQYF. The full variable domain, its missing parts supplied by reference TRBV11-1 and TRBJ2-3, is EAEVAQSPRYKITEKSQAVAFWCDPISGHATLYWYRQILGQGPELLVQFQDESVVDDSQLPKDRFSAERLKGVDSTLKIQPAELGDSAMYLCASSSVALDTQYFGPGTRLTVL.